This entry lists 2 T cell receptor beta chains sequenced from one sample in a study of blood T cell repertoires in COVID-19. Some clones are missing from TCRdb's copy, which holds only in-frame ones; the method was immunoSEQ multiplex PCR. The profile shows under 250,000 clones, around nine tenths of them singletons. The sequenced sample was peripheral blood. Source of these receptors: a woman aged 60-75 years who had recovered from COVID-19.

This rearrangement joins TRBV4-3 to TRBJ2-2, with D possibly TRBD2 on 5 matching bases. The CDR3 covers 15 residues. The V gene's germline CDR1 is LGHNA and CDR2 YSLEER. Deletions cut 1 base from V and 9 bases from J, with 15 bases between. The CDR3 loop is CASSQVAGTKWELFF. The CDR3 region has the DNA TGCGCCAGCAGCCAAGTGGCGGGTACAAAATGGGAGCTGTTTTTT.

The chain joins TRBV5-1 to TRBJ2-7, with D possibly being TRBD1 (7 bases). V shed 5 bases and J shed 4 bases, with 13 bases lying between them. Germline V gene lookup returns CDR1 SGHRS and CDR2 YFSETQ. CDR3 length equals 13 residues. The CDR3: CASSAQGGYEQYF. The CDR3 DNA reads TGCGCCAGCAGTGCGCAGGGGGGTTACGAGCAGTACTTC.